The text below deals with one TCR beta chain. Libraries were prepared by immunoSEQ multiplex PCR; TCRdb keeps only in-frame clonotypes and omits some of them. The top ten hold about 12% of the sample, which has 450,000 to 500,000 clones, about 78% seen once. CDR1 and CDR2 (germline): SGHNT, YYREEE (reference sequence). The CDR3 is 12 amino acids. The J segment lost 7 bases and the V segment lost 5 bases, leaving 2 bases of the junction unmatched. Study donors comprised healthy, HIV-negative adults devoid of recent acute infection or vaccination. The sample belongs to a study of shared clonotypes between healthy human individuals.

Material for sequencing was PBMCs. The sequence derives from a woman between 40 and 50 years old in good health. Some clones in this sample may be carry-over from other donors' samples. The rearrangement joins TRBV5-4 to TRBJ2-2; 7 bases are a match to TRBD2. Here the CDR3 reads CASSGGVGELFF. The CDR3 coding sequence is TGTGCCAGCAGTGGGGGGGTCGGGGAGCTGTTTTTT.